These 3 T cell receptor beta chains came from one sample sequenced in a study of cytomegalovirus exposure and HLA in healthy donors. The PCR used 60 Vbeta and 13 Jbeta primers. Using immunoSEQ multiplex PCR, the repertoire was profiled, and TCRdb retains in-frame clones only, with some absent. The data show almost 200,000 clones, 79% seen once. Material for sequencing was PBMCs. The source is a woman aged 30 to 39 in good health and CMV-seropositive.

This clone appeared a few times. Other nucleotide sequences in the sample specify the same CDR3. The chain has TRBV29-1 and TRBJ1-4, with D possibly matching TRBD1 (5 bases). Germline values: CDR1 SQVTM, CDR2 ANQGSEA. With 4 bases removed from V and 0 bases from J, the gap between germline ends came to 18 bases. The CDR3 extends over 17 amino acids. CDR3 protein: CSVGGLGGFTTNEKLFF. CDR3 bases: TGCAGCGTTGGCGGTCTCGGGGGGTTCACAACTAATGAAAAACTGTTTTTT.

The chain has TRBV6-5 and TRBJ1-2; D remains ambiguous. Germline CDR1 reads MNHEY; CDR2 reads SVGAGI. V lost 5 bases and J 8 bases, leaving 12 bases between the germline ends. The CDR3 runs 12 residues. The CDR3 sequence: CASSGEGSGYTF. CDR3 nucleotides: TGTGCCAGCAGTGGGGAGGGCTCCGGCTACACCTTC.

The chain has TRBV27 and TRBJ2-3; 8 bases are shared with TRBD2. Losses at the gene ends were 8 bases for V and 0 bases for J; bases not matched to a gene: 4. Germline-derived CDR1 and CDR2 are MNHEY and SMNVEV (reference sequence). The CDR3 runs to 14 residues. The CDR3, as DNA: TGTGCCAGCTCCGGGGGGGGGAGCACAGATACGCAGTATTTT. Protein product: CASSGGGSTDTQYF.